These 7 T cell receptor beta chains originate from one sample sequenced in a study of T cell repertoires in cytomegalovirus infection. Their target antigens are unknown. TCRdb reprocessed the reads via MiXCR and lists one record per CDR3 protein. The repertoire holds 250,000 to 300,000 distinct CDR3 sequences, 20% to 25% seen once, with approximately 19% in the top ten. The sample here was cultured PBMCs, taken from culture after CMV antigen stimulation. The receptors stem from a human donor in good health (CMV status not recorded). Some clones in this sample may be carry-over from other donors' samples.

This rearrangement joins TRBV6-2 or TRBV6-3 to TRBJ2-4, with 8 bases matching TRBD1. The CDR3 contains 19 residues. Per germline, CDR1 MNHEY and CDR2 SVGEGT. V was pared by 6 bases and J by 0 bases, with 16 bases of the junction left unmatched. For the CDR3, the DNA is TGTGCCAGCAGCCATACGACCGACAGGGGTCCTCTAGCCAAAAACATTCAGTACTTC. It is translated as CASSHTTDRGPLAKNIQYF.

A few counts support this clonotype. The chain uses TRBV25-1 and TRBJ1-2; D not resolved. Trimming cost V 10 bases and J 6 bases, with 6 bases left between them. This CDR3 has 9 residues. CDR1 MGHDK and CDR2 SYGVNS come from the germline V gene. CDR3 sequence reads: CAIGDGYTF. Written as DNA, the CDR3 is TGTGCCATCGGGGATGGCTACACCTTC.

Only a few counts were recorded for this clonotype. The CDR3 DNA follows: TGTGCCAGCAGCTTAGCGGTAGGCTCTCCCAGCGGCTACACCTTC. Translation gives CASSLAVGSPSGYTF. The chain is built from TRBV7-9 and TRBJ1-2; no reliable D call. The ends were cut back, 0 bases at V and 8 bases at J, with 16 bases in the middle. This CDR3 has 15 residues. Germline V lookup: CDR1 SEHNR, CDR2 FQNEAQ (reference sequence).

This clonotype was found a few times. The chain links TRBV4-1 to TRBJ1-4, with a tentative D call TRBD1 (6 bases). Trimming took off 0 bases at V and 8 bases at J, with 13 bases between the two ends. Germline assignment: CDR1 MGHRA and CDR2 YSYEKL. There are 15 residues in the CDR3. Written as DNA, the CDR3 is TGCGCCAGCAGCCAAGATGGACGGGGGCAGGAAAAACTGTTTTTT. Translated: CASSQDGRGQEKLFF.

The sample holds a few counts of this clonotype. This chain links TRBV11-3 with TRBJ1-1; a possible D gene is TRBD1 (6 bases). This CDR3 has 15 amino acids. The V and J ends lost 4 bases and 8 bases respectively, with 20 bases between them. Germline V CDR1 and CDR2: SGHNT, YENEEA. As DNA, the CDR3 is TGTGCCAGCAGCTCTACGTTCAGGGGATCAGGGGAAGCTTTCTTT. This codes for CASSSTFRGSGEAFF.

J is TRBJ2-1 and V is TRBV7-2; D perhaps matches TRBD2 (5 bases). Trimming removed 3 bases at V and 0 bases at J, with 9 bases between. Germline V gene data show CDR1 as SGHTA and CDR2 as FQGNSA. The CDR3 length is 15 residues. CDR3 bases: TGTGCCAGCAGCTTGAGGGAAAGCTCCTACAATGAGCAGTTCTTC. Translating gives CASSLRESSYNEQFF.

The chain has TRBV4-3 and TRBJ2-1; 9 positions agree with TRBD2. V shed 0 bases and J 9 bases; nucleotides not matched to a gene: 6. The CDR3 loop spans 15 amino acids. The germline gives CDR1 LGHNA, CDR2 YSLEER. The DNA of the CDR3 is TGCGCCAGCAGCCAAGAGATTAGCGGGAGTACTGAGCAGTTCTTC. It translates to CASSQEISGSTEQFF.